These 12 T cell receptor beta chains share one sample of origin, sequenced in a study of long-term antiretroviral therapy in people with HIV. They ran version v3.0 of the immunoSEQ assay at survey level. Sequenced by immunoSEQ multiplex PCR; TCRdb stores in-frame clones only, minus some. Here the sample spans 18,000 or so clones, around 78% being singletons. The sample in question was unsorted PBMCs, obtained at the start of antiretroviral therapy, before treatment. The origin of the receptors is a middle-aged woman with HIV.

This chain joins TRBV7-9 and TRBJ1-4, with 7 bases that match TRBD1. The V gene end was trimmed by 5 bases and the J gene end by 3 bases; junction bases not matched to a gene: 6. This CDR3 has 15 amino acids. Germline CDR1 and CDR2: SEHNR and FQNEAQ (reference sequence). The CDR3 loop is CASSRSGTANEKLFF. CDR3 nucleotide sequence: TGTGCCAGCAGCCGCTCCGGGACAGCTAATGAAAAACTGTTTTTT. The variable domain in full, with the rest retrieved from reference TRBV7-9 and TRBJ1-4, is DTGVSQNPRHKITKRGQNVTFRCDPISEHNRLYWYRQTLGQGPEFLTYFQNEAQLEKSRLLSDRFSAERPKGSFSTLEIQRTEQGDSAMYLCASSRSGTANEKLFFGSGTQLSVL.

The V gene is TRBV27, the J gene TRBJ2-1; 7 positions agree with TRBD1. The CDR3 covers 14 residues. Germline V gives CDR1 MNHEY, CDR2 SMNVEV (reference sequence). Trimming removed 5 bases from V and 6 bases from J; junction bases left unmatched: 7. The CDR3 protein is CASSLKGGLNEQFF. CDR3 sequence (DNA): TGTGCCAGCAGTCTCAAAGGGGGCCTCAATGAGCAGTTCTTC.

This chain joins TRBV6-1 and TRBJ1-2; D gene uncertain. The CDR3 has 14 amino acids. The V end was cut by 8 bases, the J end by 5 bases, with 18 bases between. Germline V lookup: CDR1 MNHNS, CDR2 SASEGT. The CDR3 nucleotides are TGTGCCAGCGAAGGGTACACCGACGTTTATGGCTACACCTTC. Residues: CASEGYTDVYGYTF.

CDR3 protein: CAIGETSGGHTGELFF. The DNA for the CDR3 is TGTGCCATCGGGGAGACTAGCGGGGGGCACACCGGGGAGCTGTTTTTT. The chain uses TRBV10-3 and TRBJ2-2, with 13 bases matching TRBD2. In germline, CDR1 is ENHRY, CDR2 SYGVKD. V lost 8 bases, J lost 3 bases, and 6 bases stayed unmatched. The CDR3 contains 16 residues.

The count of this clone is one. The chain employs TRBV7-8 and TRBJ2-1; D is perhaps TRBD2 (5 bases). Trimming pared 4 bases from V and 2 bases from J, leaving 18 bases between. The CDR3 covers 17 residues. The germline gives CDR1 SGHVS, CDR2 FQNEAQ. The DNA for the CDR3 is TGTGCCAGCAGCTCAAATAGACTAAATACGGCCTACAATGAGCAGTTCTTC. As protein: CASSSNRLNTAYNEQFF.

V and J are TRBV19 and TRBJ1-1; 8 bases are a match to TRBD1. CDR1 and CDR2 (germline): LNHDA, SQIVND (reference sequence). V lost 5 bases, J lost 1 base, and 3 bases stayed unmatched. The CDR3 totals 14 residues. CDR3 loop: CASSWTGTNTEAFF. CDR3 in DNA: TGTGCCAGTAGTTGGACAGGGACGAACACTGAAGCTTTCTTT.

The chain joins TRBV2 to TRBJ2-5; D possibly uses TRBD1 or TRBD2 (5 bases each). The CDR3 totals 13 residues. Germline assignment: CDR1 SNHLY and CDR2 FYNNEI. Deletions cut 7 bases from V and 1 base from J, with 10 bases between. CDR3 sequence: CASTRDGQETQYF. CDR3 nucleotide sequence: TGTGCCAGCACCCGGGACGGCCAAGAGACCCAGTACTTC.

V gene TRBV19 combines with J gene TRBJ1-6; D is perhaps TRBD1 (6 bases). Germline CDR1 and CDR2: LNHDA and SQIVND (reference sequence). Trimming removed 3 bases at V and 5 bases at J, with 8 bases between. The CDR3 is made up of 14 amino acids. CDR3 sequence reads: CASSMDSDNSPLHF. DNA for the CDR3: TGTGCCAGTAGTATGGACAGTGATAATTCACCCCTCCACTTT.

This clone has only one observation. The chain employs TRBV4-3 and TRBJ2-7, with 7 bases fitting TRBD1. Germline V lookup: CDR1 LGHNA, CDR2 YSLEER. The CDR3 covers 15 residues. V was pared by 0 bases and J by 6 bases, with 8 bases of the junction left unmatched. The CDR3 spells CASSQDIGGLSEQYF. The CDR3 nucleotides are TGCGCCAGCAGCCAAGATATAGGGGGCCTCTCCGAGCAGTACTTC.

The chain has TRBV19 and TRBJ2-6; D may be TRBD1 (6 bases). The CDR3 has 17 amino acids. Germline V lookup: CDR1 LNHDA, CDR2 SQIVND (reference sequence). The V gene lost 4 bases and the J gene lost 0 bases, with 13 bases spanning the gap. CDR3 amino acids: CASSRARTVSGANVLTF. The CDR3 DNA reads TGTGCCAGTAGTAGGGCCCGGACAGTCTCTGGGGCCAACGTCCTGACTTTC. Complete variable domain (other parts from reference TRBV19 and TRBJ2-6): DGGITQSPKYLFRKEGQNVTLSCEQNLNHDAMYWYRQDPGQGLRLIYYSQIVNDFQKGDIAEGYSVSREKKESFPLTVTSAQKNPTAFYLCASSRARTVSGANVLTFGAGSRLTVL.

This clone appeared a single time. The gene calls are TRBV18 and TRBJ2-5; no definite D call. Looked up from germline, CDR1 is KGHSH and CDR2 is LQKENI. The CDR3 loop spans 12 amino acids. V lost 5 bases and J lost 1, with 5 bases in between. This CDR3 is CASSAIQETQYF. DNA for the CDR3: TGTGCCAGCTCAGCGATCCAAGAGACCCAGTACTTC.

This chain uses TRBV7-9 with TRBJ2-7; 7 bases map to TRBD2. After removal of 5 bases from V and 0 bases from J, the junction contained 7 bases not matched to a gene. Germline V CDR1 and CDR2: SEHNR, FQNEAQ (reference sequence). The CDR3 is made up of 15 amino acids. This CDR3 reads CASSVSGGPSYEQYF. The CDR3 DNA reads TGTGCCAGCAGCGTCTCGGGGGGACCCTCCTACGAGCAGTACTTC.